Listed below are T cell receptor beta chains from one sample, sequenced in a study of patients and donors after allogeneic stem cell transplantation. One entry per CDR3 protein, called by TCRdb with MiXCR from the RT-PCR reads. The sample holds around 170,000 distinct CDR3 sequences, about 24% seen once. Sample: blood, either unsorted or a sorted T cell fraction (not recorded which). These receptors all stem from a human donor who was either an allogeneic HSCT recipient or a stem cell or donor lymphocyte infusion donor (not recorded which). It is not recorded whose cells these are; they may come from a transplant donor. Each CDR3 is given with its conserved first and last residue. D genes are given only for firm matches. A clone size is listed for some rows: how often the clone was seen (once, few, many), or a class if it is expanded.

v_call,d_call,clone_size,j_call,cdr3_aa,cdr3_nt
TRBV7-2,NA,NA,TRBJ1-1,CASSLRGGRTEAFF,TGTGCCAGCAGCCTTAGGGGGGGGCGGACTGAAGCTTTCTTT
TRBV6-2/TRBV6-3,TRBD2,NA,TRBJ2-1,CASSYSRLAGRWDEQFF,TGTGCCAGCAGTTACTCCCGACTAGCGGGACGTTGGGATGAGCAGTTCTTC
TRBV5-1,NA,NA,TRBJ2-7,CASSFSAEGEQYF,TGCGCCAGCAGCTTCTCGGCTGAGGGCGAGCAGTACTTC
TRBV5-1,NA,few,TRBJ1-5,CASRPYQPQHF,TGCGCCAGCAGGCCATATCAGCCCCAGCATTTT
TRBV4-3,TRBD2,NA,TRBJ2-2,CASSQGVAGGDLVGGELFF,TGCGCCAGCAGCCAGGGAGTAGCGGGAGGGGACCTTGTTGGCGGGGAGCTGTTTTTT
TRBV20-1,NA,few,TRBJ1-1,CSASSGMNTEAFF,TGCAGTGCTAGTTCAGGGATGAACACTGAAGCTTTCTTT
TRBV20-1,TRBD2,NA,TRBJ2-1,CSARSASSGAYNEQFF,TGCAGTGCTAGATCGGCGTCTAGCGGAGCCTACAATGAGCAGTTCTTC
TRBV5-1,TRBD1,NA,TRBJ2-1,CASNEGQGALEQFF,TGCGCCAGCAACGAGGGACAGGGGGCTTTGGAGCAGTTCTTC
TRBV7-9,NA,NA,TRBJ2-1,CASNIWGPNEQFF,TGTGCCAGCAACATATGGGGGCCCAATGAGCAGTTCTTC
TRBV7-6,TRBD2,few,TRBJ2-1,CASSKLAGEPYNEQFF,TGTGCCAGCAGCAAACTAGCGGGAGAGCCCTACAATGAGCAGTTCTTC
TRBV5-4,NA,NA,TRBJ2-1,CASSWWTDSGEQFF,TGTGCCAGCAGCTGGTGGACAGATTCGGGTGAGCAGTTCTTC
TRBV6-2/TRBV6-3,NA,few,TRBJ1-2,CASTSNYGYTF,TGTGCCAGCACAAGTAACTATGGCTACACCTTC
TRBV7-2,NA,NA,TRBJ1-5,CASSQLGQINQPQHF,TGTGCCAGCAGCCAACTTGGACAAATCAACCAGCCCCAGCATTTT
TRBV9,TRBD1,NA,TRBJ2-3,CASSVEGTGLSTDTQYF,TGTGCCAGCAGCGTAGAAGGGACAGGGCTGAGCACAGATACGCAGTATTTT
TRBV14,NA,NA,TRBJ1-2,CASSQDYSYGYTF,TGTGCCAGCAGCCAAGACTACTCCTATGGCTACACCTTC
TRBV5-1,TRBD1,few,TRBJ1-2,CASSLVGQGSNGYTF,TGCGCCAGCAGCTTGGTCGGACAGGGAAGTAACGGCTACACCTTC
TRBV20-1,TRBD2,few,TRBJ2-1,CSARDFRTSANEQFF,TGCAGTGCTAGAGATTTTCGGACTAGCGCAAATGAGCAGTTCTTC
TRBV3-1,NA,few,TRBJ2-1,CASSPNRANEQFF,TGTGCCAGCAGCCCAAATCGCGCCAATGAGCAGTTCTTC
TRBV5-1,TRBD2,NA,TRBJ2-7,CASSLEGLAGDQQYF,TGCGCCAGCAGCTTGGAGGGTCTAGCGGGAGATCAGCAGTACTTC
TRBV23-1,NA,few,TRBJ1-5,CASRIPLQGGSNQPQHF,TGCGCCAGCAGAATTCCGCTACAGGGAGGTAGCAATCAGCCCCAGCATTTT
TRBV12-3/TRBV12-4,NA,few,TRBJ2-7,CASSLSRGEYEQYF,TGTGCCAGCAGTTTATCCCGGGGAGAATACGAGCAGTACTTC
TRBV6-2/TRBV6-3,NA,few,TRBJ1-1,CASSYSTYNANTEAFF,TGTGCCAGCAGTTACTCCACGTATAATGCGAACACTGAAGCTTTCTTT
TRBV6-1,NA,NA,TRBJ1-3,CASSEGHLSGNTIYF,TGTGCCAGCAGTGAAGGACACCTCTCTGGAAACACCATATATTTT
TRBV7-9,TRBD1,NA,TRBJ1-1,CASSLALGTGNFGAFF,TGTGCCAGCAGCTTAGCGCTTGGGACAGGGAATTTCGGAGCTTTCTTT
TRBV6-5,NA,NA,TRBJ2-7,CASRGQGSYEQYF,TGTGCCAGCAGGGGGCAGGGGTCCTACGAGCAGTACTTC
TRBV5-1,TRBD1,many,TRBJ1-2,CASSLTAGTGNYGYTF,TGCGCCAGCAGCTTGACCGCCGGGACAGGGAACTATGGCTACACCTTC
TRBV5-1,TRBD1,few,TRBJ1-1,CASSLAQGDAFF,TGCGCCAGCAGCTTGGCACAGGGGGACGCTTTCTTT
TRBV18,NA,NA,TRBJ1-4,CASSLARANEKLFF,TGTGCCAGCTCACTAGCCAGGGCTAATGAAAAACTGTTTTTT
TRBV5-1,TRBD1,NA,TRBJ2-1,CASSSDRGNEQFF,TGCGCCAGCAGCTCGGACAGGGGTAATGAGCAGTTCTTC
TRBV29-1,TRBD2,NA,TRBJ2-7,CSGLDAGGRYEQYF,TGCAGCGGCCTTGACGCGGGAGGGAGGTACGAGCAGTACTTC
TRBV12-3/TRBV12-4,TRBD2,NA,TRBJ2-5,CASISGRALETQYF,TGTGCCAGCATTAGCGGGAGGGCCCTAGAGACCCAGTACTTC
TRBV7-9,TRBD1,once,TRBJ2-7,CASSAWTGGSYEQYF,TGTGCCAGCAGCGCATGGACAGGGGGCTCCTACGAGCAGTACTTC
TRBV6-5,NA,NA,TRBJ2-7,CASSYTGPSYEQYF,TGTGCCAGCAGTTACACGGGACCTTCCTACGAGCAGTACTTC
TRBV10-3,NA,NA,TRBJ1-5,CAISESNRLPNQPQHF,TGTGCCATCAGTGAGTCGAATAGGCTCCCCAATCAGCCCCAGCATTTT
TRBV5-1,NA,NA,TRBJ2-3,CASRSSEAVNTYF,TGCGCCAGCAGGTCGTCCGAGGCTGTGAATACGTATTTT
TRBV6-2/TRBV6-3,NA,NA,TRBJ1-3,CASSDDIGNTIYF,TGTGCCAGCAGCGACGACATCGGAAACACCATATATTTT
TRBV6-5,NA,NA,TRBJ2-7,CASRATGPYEQYF,TGTGCCAGCAGGGCTACAGGGCCCTACGAGCAGTACTTC
TRBV12-3/TRBV12-4,NA,NA,TRBJ2-7,CASSSRETGEQYF,TGTGCCAGCAGTTCCCGGGAAACGGGCGAGCAGTACTTC
TRBV3-1,NA,few,TRBJ1-4,CASSQAYSQNEKLFF,TGTGCCAGCAGCCAAGCCTACAGTCAAAATGAAAAACTGTTTTTT
TRBV25-1,TRBD2,once,TRBJ2-1,CASSEPPSSSGRELYNEQFF,TGTGCCAGCAGTGAGCCCCCCTCCTCTAGCGGGAGGGAATTGTACAATGAGCAGTTCTTC
TRBV7-3,TRBD2,few,TRBJ2-3,CASSLETGLAVDTQYF,TGTGCCAGCAGCCTAGAAACTGGACTAGCGGTAGATACGCAGTATTTT
TRBV24-1,NA,NA,TRBJ1-5,CATSIGLNQPQHF,TGTGCCACCTCAATTGGGCTTAATCAGCCCCAGCATTTT
TRBV4-1,NA,NA,TRBJ1-6,CASSQGADSPLHF,TGCGCCAGCAGCCAAGGGGCGGATTCACCCCTCCACTTT
TRBV3-1,NA,NA,TRBJ1-1,CASSQVEGPEAFF,TGTGCCAGCAGCCAAGTCGAGGGGCCTGAAGCTTTCTTT
TRBV19,NA,NA,TRBJ1-6,CASSSAGREMSPLHF,TGTGCCAGTAGCTCAGCTGGCCGGGAGATGTCACCCCTCCACTTT
TRBV5-1,NA,few,TRBJ2-1,CASLYNEQFF,TGCGCCAGCCTATACAATGAGCAGTTCTTC
TRBV10-3,NA,many,TRBJ1-2,CAISVWGRERDYGYTF,TGTGCCATCAGTGTCTGGGGCAGGGAACGAGACTATGGCTACACCTTC
TRBV9,NA,few,TRBJ1-6,CASSVQGQNSPLHF,TGTGCCAGCAGCGTACAGGGTCAGAATTCACCCCTCCACTTT
TRBV2,NA,NA,TRBJ1-1,CASRFTGGAFF,TGTGCCAGCAGGTTTACTGGGGGAGCTTTCTTT
TRBV7-2,NA,once,TRBJ2-2,CASSFPLGELFF,TGTGCCAGCAGCTTTCCGCTCGGGGAGCTGTTTTTT
TRBV11-1,NA,NA,TRBJ1-1,CASSLAGIGHSISAPEAFF,TGTGCCAGCAGCTTGGCCGGGATAGGTCACTCGATTAGCGCCCCTGAAGCTTTCTTT
TRBV29-1,NA,few,TRBJ1-1,CSADSNTEAFF,TGCAGCGCTGATTCTAACACTGAAGCTTTCTTT
TRBV19,NA,few,TRBJ1-3,CASSIAGNSGNTIYF,TGTGCCAGTAGTATTGCTGGGAACTCTGGAAACACCATATATTTT
TRBV20-1,NA,few,TRBJ2-6,CSAPFDGHSGANVLTF,TGCAGTGCTCCGTTCGACGGACACTCTGGGGCCAACGTCCTGACTTTC
TRBV20-1,TRBD2,NA,TRBJ2-3,CSAKAGTSPDTQYF,TGCAGTGCCAAAGCCGGGACTAGCCCAGATACGCAGTATTTT
TRBV5-1,NA,NA,TRBJ2-5,CASSLLGGRETQYF,TGCGCCAGCAGCTTGCTTGGGGGTCGAGAGACCCAGTACTTC
TRBV5-1,TRBD2,NA,TRBJ2-1,CASSKWTSGVKNEQFF,TGCGCCAGCAGCAAGTGGACTAGCGGAGTGAAAAATGAGCAGTTCTTC
TRBV6-5,NA,NA,TRBJ2-1,CASSYEGYNEQFF,TGTGCCAGCAGTTACGAAGGTTACAATGAGCAGTTCTTC
TRBV12-3/TRBV12-4,NA,few,TRBJ2-2,CASSLGVTGELFF,TGTGCCAGCAGCCTCGGGGTCACCGGGGAGCTGTTTTTT